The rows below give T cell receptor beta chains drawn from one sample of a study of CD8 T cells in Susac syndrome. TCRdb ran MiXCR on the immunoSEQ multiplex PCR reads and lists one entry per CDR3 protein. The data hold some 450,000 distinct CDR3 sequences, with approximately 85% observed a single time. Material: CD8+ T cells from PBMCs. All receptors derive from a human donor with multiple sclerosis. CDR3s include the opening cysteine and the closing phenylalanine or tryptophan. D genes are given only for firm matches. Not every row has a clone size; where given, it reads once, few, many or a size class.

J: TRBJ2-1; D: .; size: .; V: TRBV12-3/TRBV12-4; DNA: TGTGCCAGCAGTTTAGAGAGCAATGAGCAGTTCTTC; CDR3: CASSLESNEQFF
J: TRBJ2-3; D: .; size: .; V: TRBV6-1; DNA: TGTGCCAGCACTCAGAGCCTCGCAGATACGCAGTATTTT; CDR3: CASTQSLADTQYF
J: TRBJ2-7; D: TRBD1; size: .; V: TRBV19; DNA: TGTGCCAGTAGTATCTCCAGGGGGCGTTGGGAGCAGTACTTC; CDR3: CASSISRGRWEQYF
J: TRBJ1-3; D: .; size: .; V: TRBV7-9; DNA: TGTGCCAGCAGCCCCCCAGGCGGGATCGGCTCTGGAAACACCATATATTTT; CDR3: CASSPPGGIGSGNTIYF
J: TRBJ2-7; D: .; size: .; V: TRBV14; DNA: TGTGCCAGCAGCCAATACAGAGGTTTGGGCGAGCAGTACTTC; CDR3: CASSQYRGLGEQYF
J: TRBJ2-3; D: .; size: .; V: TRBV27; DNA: TGTGCCAGCAGCCATATAGCGGCACCGAGCACAGATACGCAGTATTTT; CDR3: CASSHIAAPSTDTQYF
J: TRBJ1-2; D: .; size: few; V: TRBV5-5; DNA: TGTGCCAGCAGGCCGGCTGAGTATGGCTACACCTTC; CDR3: CASRPAEYGYTF
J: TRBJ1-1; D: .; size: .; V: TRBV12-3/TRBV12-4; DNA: TGTGCCAGCAGACTAAGGGTAGGAGGGGGGCACACTGAAGCTTTCTTT; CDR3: CASRLRVGGGHTEAFF
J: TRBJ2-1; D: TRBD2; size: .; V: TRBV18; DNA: TGTGCCAGCTCACCAGCTCTACCGGGACTAGCGGGGACTAATGAGCAGTTCTTC; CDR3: CASSPALPGLAGTNEQFF
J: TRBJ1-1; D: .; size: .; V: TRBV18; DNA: TGTGCCAGCTCACCACCTACCAGGGAGGACACTGAAGCTTTCTTT; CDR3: CASSPPTREDTEAFF
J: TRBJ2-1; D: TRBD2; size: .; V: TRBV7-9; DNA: TGTGCCAGCAGCTTATTAGCGGGAGGCGCATACAATGAGCAGTTCTTC; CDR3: CASSLLAGGAYNEQFF
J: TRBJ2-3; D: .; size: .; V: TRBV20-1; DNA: TGCAGTGCTACCAGACGATCTAGCACAGATACGCAGTATTTT; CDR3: CSATRRSSTDTQYF
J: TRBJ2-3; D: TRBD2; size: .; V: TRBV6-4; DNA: TGTGCCAGCAGTGAAATAGCGGGAGCCACAGATACGCAGTATTTT; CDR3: CASSEIAGATDTQYF
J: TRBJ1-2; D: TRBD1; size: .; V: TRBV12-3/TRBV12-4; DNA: TGTGCCAGCAGCTGGACCGGGACAGGGGATGGCTACACCTTC; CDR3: CASSWTGTGDGYTF
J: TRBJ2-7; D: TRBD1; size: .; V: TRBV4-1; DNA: TGCGCCAGCAGCCAAGAGTGGCAGGGGGCCTACGAGCAGTACTTC; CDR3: CASSQEWQGAYEQYF
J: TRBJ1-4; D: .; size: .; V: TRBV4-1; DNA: TGCGCCAGCAGCCAAGAAAAAGGGACGGCGGCTAATGAAAAACTGTTTTTT; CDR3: CASSQEKGTAANEKLFF
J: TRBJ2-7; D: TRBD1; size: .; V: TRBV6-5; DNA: TGTGCCAGCAGTTACGAGCCCGGACAGGGCTACGAGCAGTACTTC; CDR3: CASSYEPGQGYEQYF
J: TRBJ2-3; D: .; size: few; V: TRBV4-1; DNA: TGCGCCAGCAGCCACAAGGACAGTGGTACAGATACGCAGTATTTT; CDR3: CASSHKDSGTDTQYF
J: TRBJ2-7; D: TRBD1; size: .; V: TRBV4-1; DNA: TGCGCCAGCAGCCAGGCCGGGACAGGCGACTACGAGCAGTACTTC; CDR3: CASSQAGTGDYEQYF
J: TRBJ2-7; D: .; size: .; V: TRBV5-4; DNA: TGTGCCAGCAGCTTGGTGACGGGGGACGAGCAGTACTTC; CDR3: CASSLVTGDEQYF
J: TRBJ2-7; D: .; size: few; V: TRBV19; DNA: TGTGCCAGTCAAGCCGGTTTTAGCGTCTACGAGCAGTACTTC; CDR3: CASQAGFSVYEQYF